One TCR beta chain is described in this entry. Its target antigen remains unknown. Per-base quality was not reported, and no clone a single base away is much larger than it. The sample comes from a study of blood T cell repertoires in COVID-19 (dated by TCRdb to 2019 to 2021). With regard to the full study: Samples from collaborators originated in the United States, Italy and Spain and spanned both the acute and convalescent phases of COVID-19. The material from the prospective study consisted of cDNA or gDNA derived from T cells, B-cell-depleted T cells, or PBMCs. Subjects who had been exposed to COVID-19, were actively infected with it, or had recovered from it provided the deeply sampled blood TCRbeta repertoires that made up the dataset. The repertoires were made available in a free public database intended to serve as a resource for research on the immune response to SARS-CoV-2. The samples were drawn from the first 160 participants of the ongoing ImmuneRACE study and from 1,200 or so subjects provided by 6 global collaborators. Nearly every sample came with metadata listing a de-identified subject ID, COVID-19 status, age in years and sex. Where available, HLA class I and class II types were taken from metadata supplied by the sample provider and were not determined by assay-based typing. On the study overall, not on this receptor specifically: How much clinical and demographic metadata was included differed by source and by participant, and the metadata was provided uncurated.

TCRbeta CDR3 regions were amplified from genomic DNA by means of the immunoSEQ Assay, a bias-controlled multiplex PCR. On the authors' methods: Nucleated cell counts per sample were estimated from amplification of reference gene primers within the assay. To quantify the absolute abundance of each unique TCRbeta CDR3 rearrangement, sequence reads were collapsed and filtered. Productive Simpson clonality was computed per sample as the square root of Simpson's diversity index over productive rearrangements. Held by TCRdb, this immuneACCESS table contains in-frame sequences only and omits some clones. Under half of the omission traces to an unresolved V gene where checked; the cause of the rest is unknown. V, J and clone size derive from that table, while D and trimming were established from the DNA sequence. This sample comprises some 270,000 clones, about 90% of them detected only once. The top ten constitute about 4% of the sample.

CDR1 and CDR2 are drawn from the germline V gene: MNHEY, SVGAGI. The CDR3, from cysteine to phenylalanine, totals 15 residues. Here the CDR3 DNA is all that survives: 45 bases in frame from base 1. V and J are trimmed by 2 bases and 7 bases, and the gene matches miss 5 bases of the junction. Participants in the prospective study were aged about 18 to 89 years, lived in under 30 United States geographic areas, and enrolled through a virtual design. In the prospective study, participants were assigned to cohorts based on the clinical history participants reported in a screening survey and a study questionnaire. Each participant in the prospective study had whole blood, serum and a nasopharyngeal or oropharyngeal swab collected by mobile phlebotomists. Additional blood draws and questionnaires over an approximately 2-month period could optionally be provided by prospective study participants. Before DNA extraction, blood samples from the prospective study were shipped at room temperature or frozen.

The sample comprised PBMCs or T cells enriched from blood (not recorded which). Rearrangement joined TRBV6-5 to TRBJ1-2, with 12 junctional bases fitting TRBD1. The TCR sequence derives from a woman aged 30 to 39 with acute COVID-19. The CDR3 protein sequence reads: CASSYGGTGGGGYTF. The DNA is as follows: TGTGCCAGCAGTTACGGGGGGACAGGGGGCGGTGGCTACACCTTC.